The rows below give T cell receptor beta chains drawn from one sample of a study of blood T cell repertoires in COVID-19. Using immunoSEQ multiplex PCR, the repertoire was profiled, and TCRdb retains in-frame clones only, with some absent. This sample has fewer than 300,000 clones, with 70% to 90% found just once. Sequenced sample: peripheral blood. These receptors originate from a woman between 35 and 50 years old who had recovered from COVID-19. The CDR3 runs from the conserved cysteine through the conserved F or W. D genes are given only for firm matches. Size tells how often a clone was seen (once, few, many) or the class of an expanded clone, and some rows leave it out.

CDR3: CASSLGASNQPQHF
DNA: TGTGCCAGCAGCTTAGGGGCTAGCAATCAGCCCCAGCATTTT
D: NA
V: TRBV7-2
size: few
J: TRBJ1-5

CDR3: CASRLPVQGSFNYGYTF
DNA: TGCGCCAGCAGATTACCCGTTCAGGGATCCTTTAACTATGGCTACACCTTC
D: NA
V: TRBV5-1
size: NA
J: TRBJ1-2

CDR3: CSVAGSPRGETQYF
DNA: TGCAGCGTTGCCGGGAGCCCCCGGGGGGAGACCCAGTACTTC
D: NA
V: TRBV29-1
size: NA
J: TRBJ2-5

CDR3: CASRRGTEAFF
DNA: TGTGCCAGCAGAAGAGGCACTGAAGCTTTCTTT
D: NA
V: TRBV9
size: few
J: TRBJ1-1

CDR3: CASSLLGQANYEQYF
DNA: TGTGCCAGCAGTTTGTTGGGACAGGCCAACTACGAGCAGTACTTC
D: TRBD1
V: TRBV27
size: few
J: TRBJ2-7

CDR3: CASSQDGTGGRVGELFF
DNA: TGTGCCAGCAGCCAAGATGGGACAGGGGGGAGAGTCGGGGAGCTGTTTTTT
D: TRBD1
V: TRBV4-2
size: NA
J: TRBJ2-2

CDR3: CASSLVLARNEQFF
DNA: TGTGCCAGCAGCTTGGTCCTAGCCCGCAATGAGCAGTTCTTC
D: NA
V: TRBV5-4
size: NA
J: TRBJ2-1

CDR3: CASSIVSPGDGYTF
DNA: TGTGCCAGTAGTATAGTCTCCCCCGGGGATGGCTACACCTTC
D: NA
V: TRBV19
size: NA
J: TRBJ1-2

CDR3: CASSQIGGTLYGYTF
DNA: TGCGCCAGCAGCCAGATTGGGGGGACCCTCTATGGCTACACCTTC
D: NA
V: TRBV4-3
size: NA
J: TRBJ1-2

CDR3: CASSEGQGPDTQYF
DNA: TGTGCCAGCAGCGAGGGACAGGGCCCAGATACGCAGTATTTT
D: TRBD1
V: TRBV5-6
size: NA
J: TRBJ2-3

CDR3: CASSLEWRGRVNTEAFF
DNA: TGTGCCAGCAGCTTGGAGTGGAGGGGGCGGGTGAACACTGAAGCTTTCTTT
D: TRBD1
V: TRBV5-5
size: NA
J: TRBJ1-1

CDR3: CASSPASGEETQYF
DNA: TGTGCCAGCTCACCCGCTAGTGGGGAGGAGACCCAGTACTTC
D: NA
V: TRBV18
size: NA
J: TRBJ2-5

CDR3: CASSTWGGGYQEAFF
DNA: TGTGCCAGCAGCACTTGGGGAGGGGGGTATCAGGAAGCTTTCTTT
D: NA
V: TRBV5-6
size: once
J: TRBJ1-1

CDR3: CASSQGRQGSYEQYF
DNA: TGCGCCAGCAGCCAGGGTCGACAGGGGTCCTACGAGCAGTACTTC
D: TRBD1
V: TRBV5-1
size: NA
J: TRBJ2-7

CDR3: CASSIGGGPYGYTF
DNA: TGTGCCAGTAGTATAGGGGGGGGACCCTATGGCTACACCTTC
D: NA
V: TRBV19
size: NA
J: TRBJ1-2

CDR3: CASSLVGTGSTDTQYF
DNA: TGCGCCAGCAGCTTGGTTGGGACAGGGAGCACAGATACGCAGTATTTT
D: TRBD1
V: TRBV5-1
size: NA
J: TRBJ2-3

CDR3: CASSPAPGGYGYTF
DNA: TGTGCCAGCAGTCCAGCCCCAGGGGGCTATGGCTACACCTTC
D: TRBD1
V: TRBV27
size: few
J: TRBJ1-2

CDR3: CASSSLTLSVAFF
DNA: TGCGCCAGCAGCAGTCTGACACTCTCCGTGGCTTTCTTT
D: NA
V: TRBV5-1
size: NA
J: TRBJ1-1

CDR3: CATSRGGGGGPNIQYF
DNA: TGTGCCACCAGCAGAGGTGGGGGGGGTGGCCCAAACATTCAGTACTTC
D: TRBD2
V: TRBV15
size: NA
J: TRBJ2-4

CDR3: CASRQGGNQPQHF
DNA: TGTGCCAGCAGACAGGGTGGCAATCAGCCCCAGCATTTT
D: NA
V: TRBV12-3/TRBV12-4
size: few
J: TRBJ1-5

CDR3: CASTGTSGRGTDTQYF
DNA: TGTGCCAGCACCGGGACTAGCGGGAGGGGCACAGATACGCAGTATTTT
D: TRBD2
V: TRBV28
size: NA
J: TRBJ2-3

CDR3: CASSSGRGQGYNEQFF
DNA: TGTGCCAGTAGCTCCGGGCGGGGACAGGGCTACAATGAGCAGTTCTTC
D: TRBD1
V: TRBV19
size: NA
J: TRBJ2-1

CDR3: CASAPGQGTYEQYF
DNA: TGTGCCAGCGCACCGGGACAGGGGACCTACGAGCAGTACTTC
D: TRBD1
V: TRBV27
size: NA
J: TRBJ2-7

CDR3: CASSEGQGAGDYGYTF
DNA: TGTGCCAGCAGCGAAGGACAGGGGGCGGGCGACTATGGCTACACCTTC
D: TRBD1
V: TRBV2
size: NA
J: TRBJ1-2

CDR3: CASTHWSGRWSDTQYF
DNA: TGTGCCAGCACCCATTGGAGCGGGAGGTGGTCAGATACGCAGTATTTT
D: TRBD2
V: TRBV5-4
size: NA
J: TRBJ2-3

CDR3: CASSFGNQETQYF
DNA: TGTGCCAGCAGCTTCGGTAACCAAGAGACCCAGTACTTC
D: NA
V: TRBV7-3
size: NA
J: TRBJ2-5